There are a few counts of the clone carrying this TCR beta chain. The antigen remains unidentified. The data stem from a study of human T cells and chemical hapten exposure. Study conclusions and caveats: DPC sensitization produced no change in TCRs with frequency above 1 in 1000.

TCRdb called the RACE reads again in MiXCR, with one record for every CDR3 protein. The table records 350,000 to 400,000 distinct CDR3 sequences, under 6.5% of them present only once. As to time point: patch test 2, 6 weeks after DPC sensitization. Treatment reported: therapeutic diphenylcyclopropenone sensitization with weekly scalp DPC. Alopecia patients deemed DPC-suitable, aged 18 to 70, excluding pregnancy. CDR1 SGHRS and CDR2 YFSETQ come from the germline V gene. V was clipped by 5 bases and J by 0 bases; unmatched bases: 8. The length of the CDR3 is 16 residues. The sequence derives from a woman aged 18-29 years with alopecia areata. Some clones in this sample may be carry-over from other donors' samples. This sample comprised whole blood, obtained in connection with sensitization to the hapten diphenylcyclopropenone (DPC). The chain recombines TRBV5-1 with TRBJ2-1, with TRBD1 matching over 7 bases. The CDR3 loop is CASSLQGISSYNEQFF. CDR3 DNA: TGCGCCAGCAGTTTACAGGGGATTAGCTCCTACAATGAGCAGTTCTTC.